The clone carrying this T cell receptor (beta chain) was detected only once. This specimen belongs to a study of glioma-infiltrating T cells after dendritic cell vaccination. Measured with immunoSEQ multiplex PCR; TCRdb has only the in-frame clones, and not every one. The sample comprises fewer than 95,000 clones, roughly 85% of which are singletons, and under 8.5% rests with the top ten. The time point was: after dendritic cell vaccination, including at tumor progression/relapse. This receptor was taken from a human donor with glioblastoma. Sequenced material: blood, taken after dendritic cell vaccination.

The chain's CDR3 is CAWRRAGGPAEQYF. The DNA for the CDR3 is TGTGCCTGGAGGAGAGCGGGAGGTCCCGCCGAGCAGTACTTC. J is TRBJ2-7 and V is TRBV30; 9 positions agree with TRBD2. The CDR3 length is 14 residues. Germline V CDR1 and CDR2: GTSNPN, SVGIG (reference sequence). V lost 3 bases to trimming and J lost 6 bases; unmatched junction nucleotides: 9.